These 6 T cell receptor beta chains were sequenced from one sample in a study of regulatory T cells in long-lasting Graves disease. The time point: newly diagnosed GD, antithyroid drugs for less than 3 months. Making the TCR library involved RNA that had been extracted from PBMCs. To make TCR beta libraries, researchers used iRepertoire HTBI primers and Arm-PCR of CDR3 regions. TCRdb ran MiXCR on the multiplex PCR reads and lists one entry per CDR3 protein. The table has hundreds of thousands of distinct CDR3 sequences, roughly 14% seen once. This sample was also put to use in a study of T cells in Graves' hyperthyroidism and ophthalmopathy.

The sample here was peripheral blood mononuclear cells (PBMCs), taken at new diagnosis, from a patient treated with antithyroid drugs. These receptors came from a man aged 30 to 45 with Graves disease.

This sequence joins TRBV20-1 and TRBJ1-2, with 10 positions matching TRBD1. The CDR3 has 14 residues. V lost 2 bases, J lost 6 bases, and 6 bases stayed unmatched. CDR1 and CDR2 (germline): DFQATT, SNEGSKA (reference sequence). As DNA, the CDR3 is TGCAGTGCTAGATGGACCGGGACAGGGGATGGCTACACCTTC. It codes for CSARWTGTGDGYTF.

There are many counts of this clonotype. This chain uses TRBV20-1 with TRBJ2-1; a possible D gene is TRBD1 (6 bases). Germline CDR1 is DFQATT and CDR2 is SNEGSKA (reference sequence). The CDR3 has 13 amino acids. Trimming took 2 bases from V and 9 from J, leaving 14 bases between them. The CDR3 region is CSARITGLSEQFF. The CDR3 nucleotides are TGCAGTGCTAGAATAACAGGGTTGAGTGAGCAGTTCTTC.

On this clonotype: This may come from a read error, since a much larger clone is one base off. V and J are TRBV29-1 and TRBJ2-3, with 11 bases lining up with TRBD2. Germline V gene data show CDR1 as SQVTM and CDR2 as ANQGSEA. CDR3 size: 15 residues. The CDR3 DNA is TGCAGCGTTGAAACTAGCGGGGGACTAACAGGTACGCAGTATTTT. It specifies CSVETSGGLTGTQYF.

This clonotype was counted ten times or more. The rearrangement uses TRBV6-2 or TRBV6-3 and TRBJ2-1; D perhaps matches TRBD2 (6 bases). V lost 5 bases to trimming and J lost 7 bases, with 18 bases between them. The CDR3 is made up of 15 amino acids. CDR1 and CDR2 from the germline V gene are MNHEY and SVGEGT. CDR3 nucleotide sequence: TGTGCCAGCAGTCCATATCGGGACTCCCCAAATGAGCAGTTCTTC. Amino acid sequence: CASSPYRDSPNEQFF.

J is TRBJ1-2 and V is TRBV6-1; the D gene is possibly TRBD1 (5 bases). The CDR3 extends over 14 amino acids. Germline CDR1 reads MNHNS; CDR2 reads SASEGT. V was cut by 6 bases and J by 4 bases, with 15 bases left in between. The CDR3 loop is CASSPGAGSYGYTF. The CDR3 nucleotides read TGTGCCAGCAGCCCCGGGGCGGGATCCTATGGCTACACCTTC.

This clonotype occurred many times. The genes are TRBV6-1 and TRBJ2-7, with 9 nucleotides matching TRBD2. From germline, CDR1 is MNHNS and CDR2 SASEGT. J gave up 6 bases and V 9 bases, and 12 bases lay outside the gene matches. The CDR3 runs 14 residues. CDR3 residues: CASTEREERGEQYF. CDR3 DNA: TGTGCCAGTACCGAGCGGGAGGAAAGGGGCGAGCAGTACTTC.